This T cell receptor beta chain was sequenced in a study of T cells in narcolepsy. Points from the study as a whole: Autoreactive clonotypes reportedly recurred in blood of same and different patients, not controls. Some memory CD4+ repertoires had no autoreactive clone sequences.

On this clone: Its specificity is not known.

CDR1 and CDR2 (germline): SGHTA, FQGNSA. V was pared by 4 bases and J by 3 bases, with 15 bases between. This CDR3 spans 15 amino acids. The method was immunoSEQ multiplex PCR; TCRdb's version includes in-frame clones alone and lacks a portion of them. The sample consists of 36,000 or so clones, roughly 87% of them appearing once. The clonotype comes from a human donor with narcolepsy. The rearrangement links TRBV7-2 to TRBJ1-1; D uncertain. Material for sequencing was CD45RA- memory CD4+ T cells from PBMCs. The CDR3 reads CASSSAARSYTEAFF. Here the CDR3 DNA reads TGTGCCAGCAGCTCAGCCGCCAGATCTTACACTGAAGCTTTCTTT.